This passage covers 22 T cell receptor beta chains from one sample sequenced in a study of blood T cell repertoires in COVID-19. The data were produced by immunoSEQ multiplex PCR, yet TCRdb's version contains in-frame clones alone and is incomplete. Among about 240,000 clones listed, roughly 80% were seen once. The sample taken for sequencing was peripheral blood. The receptor set was obtained from a woman aged 18 to 35 with acute or convalescent COVID-19.

This chain joins TRBV9 and TRBJ2-3, with 10 bases matching TRBD1. The CDR3 covers 16 residues. V gave up 0 bases and J gave up 2 bases; unmatched junction bases: 3. Germline CDR1 and CDR2: SGDLS and YYNGEE. The CDR3 bases are TGTGCCAGCAGCGTAGCCGGGACAGGGGACACAGATACGCAGTATTTT. The encoded protein is CASSVAGTGDTDTQYF.

This chain uses TRBV20-1 with TRBJ2-5; 9 nucleotides match TRBD2. This CDR3 is 13 amino acids long. J was trimmed by 4 bases and V by 3 bases; bases with no gene match: 3. CDR1 DFQATT and CDR2 SNEGSKA come from the germline V gene (reference sequence). CDR3 sequence: CSASSGRRETQYF. CDR3 bases: TGCAGTGCTAGTAGCGGGAGAAGAGAGACCCAGTACTTC.

This clone occurred a few times. The chain joins TRBV7-2 to TRBJ2-7; possible D gene TRBD2, 5 bases. CDR1 is SGHTA, CDR2 FQGNSA, per germline. This CDR3 comprises 11 residues. Trimming took 1 base from V and 9 from J, leaving 7 bases between them. The CDR3 sequence: CASSLVEVQYF. The CDR3 DNA sequence: TGTGCCAGCAGCTTAGTGGAGGTGCAGTACTTC.

The CDR3 DNA follows: TGTGCCAGCTCCAAGGGGGGGACTGGGGCCAACGTCCTGACTTTC. Encoded protein: CASSKGGTGANVLTF. The chain is built from TRBV18 and TRBJ2-6; D is possibly TRBD2 (7 bases). Germline CDR1 KGHSH, CDR2 LQKENI. CDR3 size: 15 residues. V gave up 6 bases and J gave up 2 bases, with 11 bases separating them.

This chain connects TRBV5-1 to TRBJ2-1; TRBD2 matches 7 bases. After removal of 7 bases from V and 7 bases from J, the junction contained 8 bases not matched to a gene. The germline V gene encodes CDR1 SGHRS and CDR2 YFSETQ. The CDR3 covers 13 residues. CDR3 protein: CASGLAGTNEQFF. Written as DNA, the CDR3 is TGCGCCAGCGGGTTAGCGGGTACTAATGAGCAGTTCTTC.

The chain has TRBV7-9 and TRBJ1-2; D perhaps matches TRBD1 (5 bases). Germline V gene lookup returns CDR1 SEHNR and CDR2 FQNEAQ (reference sequence). The CDR3 loop spans 16 amino acids. V was cut by 0 bases and J by 2 bases, with 13 bases left in between. The CDR3 sequence is CASSLASDRANYGYTF. The CDR3 DNA reads as TGTGCCAGCAGCTTAGCCTCTGACAGAGCGAACTATGGCTACACCTTC.

The chain is built from TRBV19 and TRBJ2-6; 7 bases align to TRBD1. V was clipped by 1 base and J by 0 bases; unmatched bases: 3. The germline CDR1 and CDR2 sequences are LNHDA and SQIVND (reference sequence). This CDR3 region has 17 residues. DNA of the CDR3: TGTGCCAGTAGTATAGGGACAGGACTCTCTGGGGCCAACGTCCTGACTTTC. Translation gives CASSIGTGLSGANVLTF.

This chain uses TRBV27 with TRBJ2-7; TRBD1 matches at 11 bases. Per the germline V gene, CDR1 is MNHEY and CDR2 is SMNVEV (reference sequence). J lost 5 bases, V lost 6 bases, and 6 bases had no gene match. CDR3 size: 14 residues. Here the CDR3 DNA reads TGTGCCAGCAGCCCGGGACAGGGGGTGAACGAGCAGTACTTC. Translating it yields CASSPGQGVNEQYF.

The CDR3 is CASSRRQGESPLHF. CDR3 bases: TGTGCCAGCAGTCGGAGACAGGGCGAGTCACCCCTCCACTTT. The V and J genes are TRBV28 and TRBJ1-6, with TRBD1 matching over 7 bases. The V gene end was trimmed by 5 bases and the J gene end by 10 bases; junction bases not matched to a gene: 8. The germline gives CDR1 MDHEN, CDR2 SYDVKM. The CDR3 loop spans 14 amino acids.

This sequence joins TRBV5-1 and TRBJ2-5, with 7 nucleotides matching TRBD2. Germline V gene data show CDR1 as SGHRS and CDR2 as YFSETQ. CDR3 length: 15 amino acids. The J segment lost 0 bases and the V segment lost 1 base, leaving 3 bases of the junction unmatched. The DNA for the CDR3 is TGCGCCAGCAGCTTGACTAGCGCGGACCAAGAGACCCAGTACTTC. It specifies CASSLTSADQETQYF.

V usage is TRBV30 and J usage is TRBJ1-5; D not certain. The germline CDR1 and CDR2 sequences are GTSNPN and SVGIG (reference sequence). Trimming pared 4 bases from V and 2 bases from J, leaving 27 bases between. The length of the CDR3 is 19 residues. The CDR3 coding sequence is TGTGCCTGGATTGGGATTGCAGGTACTCGGTACGGGGGCAATCAGCCCCAGCATTTT. This gives the protein CAWIGIAGTRYGGNQPQHF.

This clone showed up just once. The chain is built from TRBV19 and TRBJ1-5; D is unresolved. Trimming cost V 3 bases and J 1 base, with 16 bases left between them. The CDR3 spans 17 residues. Looked up from germline, CDR1 is LNHDA and CDR2 is SQIVND (reference sequence). CDR3 residues: CASSILFAGMSNQPQHF. For the CDR3, the DNA is TGTGCCAGTAGTATTTTATTTGCAGGTATGAGCAATCAGCCCCAGCATTTT.

This clone was seen just once. The chain has TRBV7-2 and TRBJ1-5, with TRBD1 identical over 11 bases. Germline V gives CDR1 SGHTA, CDR2 FQGNSA. This CDR3 contains 16 residues. Trimming removed 3 bases from V and 2 bases from J; junction bases left unmatched: 3. The CDR3: CASSFRTGGGNQPQHF. CDR3 sequence (DNA): TGTGCCAGCAGCTTCCGGACAGGGGGCGGCAATCAGCCCCAGCATTTT.

This chain uses TRBV4-3 with TRBJ2-3, with 10 nucleotides matching TRBD2. The CDR3 length is 15 residues. Germline loops: CDR1 LGHNA, CDR2 YSLEER. V gave up 0 bases and J gave up 5 bases; unmatched junction bases: 2. The CDR3 nucleotides read TGCGCCAGCAGCCAAGATGCTAGCGGGGGAGATACGCAGTATTTT. This sequence encodes CASSQDASGGDTQYF.

This clone was counted many times. An end of the junction differs from the germline gene, which may be a read error. V and J are TRBV7-7 and TRBJ2-7, with TRBD2 identical over 14 bases. Germline V gene data show CDR1 as SSHAT and CDR2 as FNYEAQ (reference sequence). CDR3 length: 16 amino acids. Written as DNA, the CDR3 is TGTGCTAGCAGCTTGGGACTAGCGGGAGTGGGATCCGAGCAGTACTTC. As protein: CASSLGLAGVGSEQYF.

This clone was detected only once. This rearrangement joins TRBV6-6 to TRBJ2-1; TRBD1 agrees at 12 bases. The V and J ends lost 1 base and 9 bases, in that order; junction bases with no gene match: 4. Germline V gene sequence: CDR1 MNHNY, CDR2 SVGAGI (reference sequence). The CDR3 extends over 15 amino acids. The DNA of the CDR3 is TGTGCCAGCAGTTACTGGGACAGGGGGCAGGCTGAGCAGTTCTTC. It codes for CASSYWDRGQAEQFF.

This clone was counted a single time. The V call is TRBV27, the J call TRBJ2-7; TRBD2 matches 7 bases. J was trimmed by 5 bases and V by 8 bases; bases with no gene match: 9. There are 13 residues in the CDR3. Looked up from germline, CDR1 is MNHEY and CDR2 is SMNVEV (reference sequence). This CDR3 is CASSFAGVDEQYF. CDR3 DNA: TGTGCCAGCTCGTTCGCGGGGGTAGACGAGCAGTACTTC.

The chain is built from TRBV18 and TRBJ2-6, with D tentatively TRBD1 (5 bases). This CDR3 comprises 17 residues. Trimming took off 3 bases at V and 0 bases at J, with 12 bases between the two ends. Germline loops: CDR1 KGHSH, CDR2 LQKENI. CDR3 sequence reads: CASSPGQGYSGANVLTF. The DNA of the CDR3 is TGTGCCAGCTCACCCGGGCAGGGATACTCTGGGGCCAACGTCCTGACTTTC. The complete variable domain, with remaining parts taken from reference TRBV18 and TRBJ2-6, reads NAGVMQNPRHLVRRRGQEARLRCSPMKGHSHVYWYRQLPEEGLKFMVYLQKENIIDESGMPKERFSAEFPKEGPSILRIQQVVRGDSAAYFCASSPGQGYSGANVLTFGAGSRLTVL.

This clone was observed a single time. The rearrangement uses TRBV19 and TRBJ1-4; TRBD1 matches at 7 bases. CDR3 length equals 13 residues. Losses at the gene ends were 10 bases for V and 4 bases for J; bases not matched to a gene: 6. Germline V CDR1 and CDR2: LNHDA, SQIVND (reference sequence). Here the CDR3 DNA reads TGTGCCACTAAGGGGGCTTTTAATGAAAAACTGTTTTTT. This codes for CATKGAFNEKLFF. The full variable domain, rest sourced from reference TRBV19 and TRBJ1-4, is DGGITQSPKYLFRKEGQNVTLSCEQNLNHDAMYWYRQDPGQGLRLIYYSQIVNDFQKGDIAEGYSVSREKKESFPLTVTSAQKNPTAFYLCATKGAFNEKLFFGSGTQLSVL.

This chain joins TRBV9 and TRBJ2-1; the match to TRBD2 covers 12 bases. This CDR3 comprises 15 residues. J lost 9 bases, V lost 0 bases, and 4 bases had no gene match. Germline V gene sequence: CDR1 SGDLS, CDR2 YYNGEE. CDR3 DNA sequence: TGTGCCAGCAGCGTAGGTCTAGCGGGAGGGGCTGAGCAGTTCTTC. Encoded protein: CASSVGLAGGAEQFF. The full variable domain, completed using reference TRBV9 and TRBJ2-1, is DSGVTQTPKHLITATGQRVTLRCSPRSGDLSVYWYQQSLDQGLQFLIQYYNGEERAKGNILERFSAQQFPDLHSELNLSSLELGDSALYFCASSVGLAGGAEQFFGPGTRLTVL.

The chain employs TRBV3-1 (or the pseudogene TRBV3-2) and TRBJ2-5; 8 bases match TRBD1. Germline lookup yields CDR1 LGHDT and CDR2 YNNKEL (reference sequence). Losses at the gene ends were 4 bases for V and 5 bases for J; bases not matched to a gene: 9. The CDR3 totals 15 residues. CDR3: CASSLGQGIVETQYF. CDR3 sequence (DNA): TGTGCCAGCAGCCTCGGACAGGGAATTGTGGAGACCCAGTACTTC.

CDR3 loop: CASSHLRDTPNEQFF. In DNA form, the CDR3 reads TGTGCCAGCAGCCACCTTCGGGACACACCCAATGAGCAGTTCTTC. The chain carries TRBV14 and TRBJ2-1; tentatively, D is TRBD1 (6 bases). Trimming took 3 bases from V and 6 from J, leaving 15 bases between them. The CDR3 runs 15 residues. Per the germline V gene, CDR1 is SGHDN and CDR2 is FVKESK.